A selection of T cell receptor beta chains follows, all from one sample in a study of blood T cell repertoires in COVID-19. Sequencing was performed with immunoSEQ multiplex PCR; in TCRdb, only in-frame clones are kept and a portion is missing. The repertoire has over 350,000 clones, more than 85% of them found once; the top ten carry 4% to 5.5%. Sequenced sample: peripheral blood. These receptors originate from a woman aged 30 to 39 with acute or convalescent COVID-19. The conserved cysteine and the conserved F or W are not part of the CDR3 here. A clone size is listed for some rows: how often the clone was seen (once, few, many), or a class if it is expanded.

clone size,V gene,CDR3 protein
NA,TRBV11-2,ASSLGRSYNEQF
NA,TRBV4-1,ASSQDGAGGWNEQF
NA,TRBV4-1,ASSPRTGENYGYT
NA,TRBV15,ATSRGVVATNEKLF
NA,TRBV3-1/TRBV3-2,ASSPLSVHEQY
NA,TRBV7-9,ASSFTGGYEQY
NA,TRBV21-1,ASPGTSGGCSNQPQH
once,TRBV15,ATSREAFGTFGSSGANVLT
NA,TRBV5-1,ASSSRGDYGYT
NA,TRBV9,ASSVAPDGGSTQY
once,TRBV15,ATSRDNRENYGYT
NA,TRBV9,ASSAGLAGGPLGADTQY
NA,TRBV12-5,ASGPDTRYNEQF
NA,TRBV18,ASSPESGGGGYEQY
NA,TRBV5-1,ASSLFSGQNYEQY
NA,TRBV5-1,ASSLTTGVDGYT
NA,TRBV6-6,ASSNWPGDEQF
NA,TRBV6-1,ASSVNRQGSTDTQY
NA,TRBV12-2,ASRSPSTAVLANYGYT
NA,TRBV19,ASRTSGGPSSYNEQF
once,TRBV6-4,ASSDGINEQF
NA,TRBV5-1,ASSTIPGQQETQY
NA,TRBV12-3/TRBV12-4,ASSVGTGGELF
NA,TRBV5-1,ASSWGGSGANVLT
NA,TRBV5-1,ASSPEGREARG
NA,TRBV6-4,ASSDSPGGYNEQF
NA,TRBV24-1,ATSDPRGGNGYT
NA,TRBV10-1,ASSRRAPGQGSSYNEQF
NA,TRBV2,ASISRSNNEQF
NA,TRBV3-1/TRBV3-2,ASSRLSYEQY
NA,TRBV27,ASSSHRTTPSFYGYT
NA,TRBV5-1,ASSVSGGASYYEQF
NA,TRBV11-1,ASSLKGVTYEQY
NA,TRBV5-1,ASRRGTVGTEAF
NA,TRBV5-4,ASSPARAGGEETQY
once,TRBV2,ASMRDSRSYNSPLH
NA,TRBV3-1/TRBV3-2,ASSQDIRQGKITDTQY
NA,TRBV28,ASSSTPWEKEKLF
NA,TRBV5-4,ASSVSWASGGSSTDTQY
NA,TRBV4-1,ASSQPKGMTGTPTDTQY
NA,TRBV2,ASSEGQGGRTEAF
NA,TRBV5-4,ASSLGGYQPQH
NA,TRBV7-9,ASSASGTGAEKLF
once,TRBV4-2,ASSQDRLAGGNEQF
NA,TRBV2,ASRLRDSNTGELF
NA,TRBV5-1,ASQQGNTDTQY
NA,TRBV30,AWSTPSSGGYEQY
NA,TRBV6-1,ASSEGGLHTEAF
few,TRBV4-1,ASSQGASGGTPSTDTQY